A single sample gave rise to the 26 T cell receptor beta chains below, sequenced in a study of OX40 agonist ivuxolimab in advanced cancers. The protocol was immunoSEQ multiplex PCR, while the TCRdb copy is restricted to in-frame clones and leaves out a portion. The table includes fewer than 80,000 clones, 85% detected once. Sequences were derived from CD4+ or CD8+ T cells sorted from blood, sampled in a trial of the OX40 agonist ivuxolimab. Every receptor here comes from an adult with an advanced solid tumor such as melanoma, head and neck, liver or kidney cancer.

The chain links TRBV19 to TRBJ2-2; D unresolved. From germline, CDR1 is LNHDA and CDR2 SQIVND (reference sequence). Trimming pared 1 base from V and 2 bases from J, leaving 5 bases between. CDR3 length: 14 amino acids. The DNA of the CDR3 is TGTGCCAGTAGTATAGGAGGCAACACCGGGGAGCTGTTTTTT. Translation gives CASSIGGNTGELFF. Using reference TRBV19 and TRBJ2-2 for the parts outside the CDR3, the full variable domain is DGGITQSPKYLFRKEGQNVTLSCEQNLNHDAMYWYRQDPGQGLRLIYYSQIVNDFQKGDIAEGYSVSREKKESFPLTVTSAQKNPTAFYLCASSIGGNTGELFFGEGSRLTVL.

The CDR3: CASRGTGAGSGAFF. The CDR3 nucleotides are TGTGCCAGTAGAGGGACAGGGGCTGGGTCCGGGGCTTTCTTT. The chain links TRBV19 to TRBJ1-1, with 10 bases fitting TRBD1. The CDR3 spans 14 residues. J gave up 11 bases and V 6 bases, and 12 bases lay outside the gene matches. Germline values: CDR1 LNHDA, CDR2 SQIVND (reference sequence).

The CDR3 sequence is CASIEKLFF. CDR3 nucleotide sequence: TGTGCCAGCATTGAAAAACTGTTTTTT. The chain links TRBV6-8 to TRBJ1-4; D is undetermined. Deletions cut 7 bases from V and 7 bases from J, with 1 base between. In germline, CDR1 is MNHGY, CDR2 SAAAGT. The CDR3 sequence is 9 residues long.

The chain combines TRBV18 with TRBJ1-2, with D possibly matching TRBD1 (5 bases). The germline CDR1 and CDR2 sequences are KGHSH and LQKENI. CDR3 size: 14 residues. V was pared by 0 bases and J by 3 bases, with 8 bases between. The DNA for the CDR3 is TGTGCCAGCTCACCACCCTCGACAGACTATGGCTACACCTTC. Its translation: CASSPPSTDYGYTF.

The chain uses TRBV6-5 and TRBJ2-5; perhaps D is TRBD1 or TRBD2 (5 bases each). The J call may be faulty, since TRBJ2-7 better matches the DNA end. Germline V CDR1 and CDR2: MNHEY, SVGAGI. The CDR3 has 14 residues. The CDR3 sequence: CASTAGTVAYEQYF. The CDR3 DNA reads TGTGCCAGCACCGCCGGGACCGTAGCCTACGAGCAGTACTTC.

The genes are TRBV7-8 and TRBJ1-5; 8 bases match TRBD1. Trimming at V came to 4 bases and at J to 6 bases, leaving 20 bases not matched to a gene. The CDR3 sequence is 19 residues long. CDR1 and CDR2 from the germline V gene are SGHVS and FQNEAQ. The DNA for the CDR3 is TGTGCCAGCAGCTCCGAACAGGGGGTACACGCCGCGGATGGTCAGCCCCAGCATTTT. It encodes CASSSEQGVHAADGQPQHF.

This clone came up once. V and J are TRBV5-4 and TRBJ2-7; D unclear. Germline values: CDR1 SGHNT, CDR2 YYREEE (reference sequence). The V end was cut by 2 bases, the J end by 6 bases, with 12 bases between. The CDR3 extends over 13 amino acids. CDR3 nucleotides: TGTGCCAGCAGCTTCACCCTAGGTACCGAGCAGTACTTC. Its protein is CASSFTLGTEQYF.

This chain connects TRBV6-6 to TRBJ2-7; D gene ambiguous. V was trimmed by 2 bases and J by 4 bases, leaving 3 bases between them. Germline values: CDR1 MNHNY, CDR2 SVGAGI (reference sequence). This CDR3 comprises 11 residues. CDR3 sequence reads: CASSYAYEQYF. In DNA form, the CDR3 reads TGTGCCAGCAGTTACGCTTACGAGCAGTACTTC.

Here the CDR3 reads CASSLSGALNSPLHF. Here the CDR3 DNA reads TGTGCCAGCAGTTTATCGGGGGCCCTTAATTCACCCCTCCACTTT. The gene calls are TRBV27 and TRBJ1-6; D is perhaps TRBD1 (6 bases). Trimming took off 0 bases at V and 6 bases at J, with 9 bases between the two ends. Germline assignment: CDR1 MNHEY and CDR2 SMNVEV (reference sequence). The length of the CDR3 is 15 residues.

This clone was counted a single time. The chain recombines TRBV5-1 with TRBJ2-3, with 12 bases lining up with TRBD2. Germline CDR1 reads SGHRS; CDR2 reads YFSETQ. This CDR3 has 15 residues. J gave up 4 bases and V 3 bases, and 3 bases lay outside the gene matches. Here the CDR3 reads CASSSSGGGPDTQYF. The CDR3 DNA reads TGCGCCAGCAGCTCTAGCGGGGGGGGTCCAGATACGCAGTATTTT.

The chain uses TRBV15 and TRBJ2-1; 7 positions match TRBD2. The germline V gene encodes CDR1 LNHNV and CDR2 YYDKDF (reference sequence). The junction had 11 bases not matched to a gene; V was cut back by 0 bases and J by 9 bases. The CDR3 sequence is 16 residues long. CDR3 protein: CATSRDRGEAAIEQFF. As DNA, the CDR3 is TGTGCCACCAGCAGAGATCGGGGGGAAGCTGCAATTGAGCAGTTCTTC.

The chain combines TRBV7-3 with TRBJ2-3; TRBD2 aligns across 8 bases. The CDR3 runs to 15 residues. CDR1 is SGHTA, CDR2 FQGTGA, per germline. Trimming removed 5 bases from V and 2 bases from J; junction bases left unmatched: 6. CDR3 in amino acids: CASSLTSGTTDTQYF. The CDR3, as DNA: TGTGCCAGCAGCCTCACTAGCGGAACCACAGATACGCAGTATTTT.

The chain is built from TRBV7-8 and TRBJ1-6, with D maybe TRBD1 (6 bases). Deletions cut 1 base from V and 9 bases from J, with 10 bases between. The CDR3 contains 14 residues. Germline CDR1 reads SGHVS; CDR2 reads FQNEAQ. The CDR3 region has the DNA TGTGCCAGCAGCTTAGAGGGGGTTACTTCACCCCTCCACTTT. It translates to CASSLEGVTSPLHF.

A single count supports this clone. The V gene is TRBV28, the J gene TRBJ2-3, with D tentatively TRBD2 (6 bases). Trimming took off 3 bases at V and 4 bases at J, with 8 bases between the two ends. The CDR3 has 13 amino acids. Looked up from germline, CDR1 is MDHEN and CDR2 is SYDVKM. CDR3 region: CASSLTRADTQYF. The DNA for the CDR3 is TGTGCCAGCAGTTTGACTAGGGCAGATACGCAGTATTTT.

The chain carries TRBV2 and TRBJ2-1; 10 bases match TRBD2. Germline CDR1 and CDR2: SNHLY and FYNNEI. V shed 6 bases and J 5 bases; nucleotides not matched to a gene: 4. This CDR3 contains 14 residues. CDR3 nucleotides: TGTGCCAGCAGGAGGACTAGCGGCGACAATGAGCAGTTCTTC. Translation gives CASRRTSGDNEQFF.

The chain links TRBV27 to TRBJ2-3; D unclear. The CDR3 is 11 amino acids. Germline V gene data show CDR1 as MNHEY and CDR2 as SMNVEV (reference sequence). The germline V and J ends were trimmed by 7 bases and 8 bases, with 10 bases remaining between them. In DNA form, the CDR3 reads TGTGCCAGCAACTACCGCGGTACGCAGTATTTT. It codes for CASNYRGTQYF.

This CDR3 reads CASSLELAGALNEQFF. In DNA form, the CDR3 reads TGTGCCAGCAGCTTGGAGCTAGCGGGAGCTCTCAATGAGCAGTTCTTC. The chain uses TRBV5-6 and TRBJ2-1; TRBD2 agrees at 10 bases. V gave up 0 bases and J gave up 6 bases; unmatched junction bases: 6. The CDR3 consists of 16 residues. Germline loops: CDR1 SGHDT, CDR2 YYEEEE.

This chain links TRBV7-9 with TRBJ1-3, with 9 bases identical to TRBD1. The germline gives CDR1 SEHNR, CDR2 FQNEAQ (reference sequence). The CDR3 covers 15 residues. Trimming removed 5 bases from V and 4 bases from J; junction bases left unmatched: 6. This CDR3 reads CASSLHGQGGNTIYF. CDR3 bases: TGTGCCAGCAGCCTACACGGACAGGGGGGAAACACCATATATTTT.

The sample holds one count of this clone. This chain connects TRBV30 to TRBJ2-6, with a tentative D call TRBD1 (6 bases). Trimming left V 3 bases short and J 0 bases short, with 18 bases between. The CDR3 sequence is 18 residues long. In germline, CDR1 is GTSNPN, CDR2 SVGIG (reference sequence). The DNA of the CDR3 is TGTGCCTGGAGGACGACAGGTCCTTGGTCCTCTGGGGCCAACGTCCTGACTTTC. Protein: CAWRTTGPWSSGANVLTF. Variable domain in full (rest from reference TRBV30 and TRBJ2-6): SQTIHQWPATLVQPVGSPLSLECTVEGTSNPNLYWYRQAAGRGLQLLFYSVGIGQISSEVPQNLSASRPQDRQFILSSKKLLLSDSGFYLCAWRTTGPWSSGANVLTFGAGSRLTVL.

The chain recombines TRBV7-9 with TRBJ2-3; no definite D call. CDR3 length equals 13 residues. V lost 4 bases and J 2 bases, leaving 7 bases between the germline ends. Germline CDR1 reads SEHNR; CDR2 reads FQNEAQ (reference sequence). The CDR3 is CASSSTYTDTQYF. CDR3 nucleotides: TGTGCCAGCAGCTCCACCTACACAGATACGCAGTATTTT.

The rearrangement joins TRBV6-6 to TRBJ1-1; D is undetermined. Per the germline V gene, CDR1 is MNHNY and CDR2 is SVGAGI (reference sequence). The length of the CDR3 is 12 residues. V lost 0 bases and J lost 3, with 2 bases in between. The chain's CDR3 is CASSYSDTEAFF. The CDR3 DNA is TGTGCCAGCAGTTACTCTGACACTGAAGCTTTCTTT.

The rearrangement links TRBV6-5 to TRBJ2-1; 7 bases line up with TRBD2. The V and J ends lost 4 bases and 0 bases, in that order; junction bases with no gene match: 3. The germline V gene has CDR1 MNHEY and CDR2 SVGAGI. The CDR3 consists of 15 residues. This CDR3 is CASSLGLPSYNEQFF. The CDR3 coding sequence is TGTGCCAGCAGTTTGGGACTACCCTCCTACAATGAGCAGTTCTTC.

CDR3 sequence (DNA): TGTGCCAGCAGCCAAGCGACTATCCCCTACGAGCAGTACTTC. Protein product: CASSQATIPYEQYF. The rearrangement uses TRBV4-2 and TRBJ2-7; possibly TRBD2 for D (5 bases). Germline-derived CDR1 and CDR2 are LGHNA and YNFKEQ. The CDR3 contains 14 residues. V shed 1 base and J shed 2 bases, with 9 bases lying between them.

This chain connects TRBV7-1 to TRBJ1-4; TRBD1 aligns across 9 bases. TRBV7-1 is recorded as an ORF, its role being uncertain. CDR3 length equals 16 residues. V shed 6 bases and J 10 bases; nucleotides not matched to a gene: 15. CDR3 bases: TGTGCCAGCAGACGCGTCGCGACAGGGGGGCACCCAAAACTGTTTTTT. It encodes CASRRVATGGHPKLFF.

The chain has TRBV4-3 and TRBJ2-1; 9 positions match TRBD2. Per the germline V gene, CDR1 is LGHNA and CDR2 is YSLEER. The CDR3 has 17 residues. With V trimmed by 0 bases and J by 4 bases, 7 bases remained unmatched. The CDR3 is CASSQDPTAGGYNEQFF. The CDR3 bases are TGCGCCAGCAGCCAAGATCCAACCGCGGGAGGGTACAATGAGCAGTTCTTC.

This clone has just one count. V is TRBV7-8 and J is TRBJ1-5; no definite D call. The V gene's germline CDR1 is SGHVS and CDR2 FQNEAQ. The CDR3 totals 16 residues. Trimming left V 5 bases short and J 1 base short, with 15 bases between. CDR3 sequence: CASSRFTQGSNQPQHF. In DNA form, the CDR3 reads TGTGCCAGCAGCCGTTTTACCCAAGGGAGCAATCAGCCCCAGCATTTT.